This TCR beta chain was found in a study of T cell responses to AZD1222 COVID-19 vaccine. The repertoire was sequenced with immunoSEQ multiplex PCR; TCRdb's copy has only in-frame clones and lacks some. The table includes 150,000 to 200,000 clones, roughly 92% detected once. Concerning this clone itself: Its antigen is unidentified.

Findings and limits, study-wide: Spike-specific TCR breadth and depth rose after two AZD1222 doses. Vaccine-associated CD4 TCRs ranged over spike, dominating at 160-218 and 743-854.

The CDR3 totals 14 residues. Deletions cut 1 base from V and 3 bases from J, with 7 bases between. Germline values: CDR1 KGHSH, CDR2 LQKENI. This sequence was found in an adult in good health. The source was peripheral blood, collected on day 0 of AZD1222 vaccination. V gene TRBV18 combines with J gene TRBJ2-1, with D unresolved. In DNA, the CDR3 is TGTGCCAGCTCACCACAAGATGGCTACAATGAGCAGTTCTTC. As protein: CASSPQDGYNEQFF.